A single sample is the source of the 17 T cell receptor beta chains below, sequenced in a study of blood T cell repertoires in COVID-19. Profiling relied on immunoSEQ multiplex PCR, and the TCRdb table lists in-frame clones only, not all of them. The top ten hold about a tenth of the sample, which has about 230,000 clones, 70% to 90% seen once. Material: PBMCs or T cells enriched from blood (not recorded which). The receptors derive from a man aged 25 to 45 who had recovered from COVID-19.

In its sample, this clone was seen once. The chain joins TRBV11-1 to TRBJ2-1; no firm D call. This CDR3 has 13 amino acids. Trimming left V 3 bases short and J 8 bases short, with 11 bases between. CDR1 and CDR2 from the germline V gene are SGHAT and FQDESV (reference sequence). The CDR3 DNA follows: TGTGCCAGCAGCTTCGAACAATCCGATGAGCAGTTCTTC. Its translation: CASSFEQSDEQFF.

For the CDR3, the DNA is TGCAGTGCTAGAGATGGACAGGAAGCTTTCTTT. Translation: CSARDGQEAFF. This rearrangement joins TRBV20-1 to TRBJ1-1, with D perhaps matching TRBD1 (6 bases). The CDR3 spans 11 residues. With 0 bases removed from V and 8 bases from J, the gap between germline ends came to 7 bases. Germline-derived CDR1 and CDR2 are DFQATT and SNEGSKA (reference sequence).

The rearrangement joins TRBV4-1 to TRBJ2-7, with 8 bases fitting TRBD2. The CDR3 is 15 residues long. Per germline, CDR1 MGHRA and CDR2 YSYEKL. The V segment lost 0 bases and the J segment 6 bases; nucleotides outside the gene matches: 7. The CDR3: CASSQDGTSNGEQYF. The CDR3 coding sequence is TGCGCCAGCAGCCAAGACGGGACTAGTAATGGCGAGCAGTACTTC.

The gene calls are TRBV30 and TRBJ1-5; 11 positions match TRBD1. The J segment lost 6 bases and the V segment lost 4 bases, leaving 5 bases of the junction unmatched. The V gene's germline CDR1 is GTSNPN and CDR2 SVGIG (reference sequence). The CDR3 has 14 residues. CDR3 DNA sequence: TGTGCCTGGAATCCGGGACAGGGGGGTCAGCCCCAGCATTTT. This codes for CAWNPGQGGQPQHF.

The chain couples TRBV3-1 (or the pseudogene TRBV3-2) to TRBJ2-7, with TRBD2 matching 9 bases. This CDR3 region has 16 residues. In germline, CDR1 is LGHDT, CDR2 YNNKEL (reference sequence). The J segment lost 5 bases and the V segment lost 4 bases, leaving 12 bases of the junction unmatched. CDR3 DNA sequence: TGTGCCAGCAGCCCCCTAAATCGCGGGGGGGCCCACGAGCAGTACTTC. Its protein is CASSPLNRGGAHEQYF.

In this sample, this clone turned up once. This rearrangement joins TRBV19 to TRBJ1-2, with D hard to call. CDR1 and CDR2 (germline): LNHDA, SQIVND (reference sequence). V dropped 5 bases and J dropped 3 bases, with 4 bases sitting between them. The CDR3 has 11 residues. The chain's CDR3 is CASSDYYGYTF. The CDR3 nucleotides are TGTGCCAGTAGTGACTACTATGGCTACACCTTC. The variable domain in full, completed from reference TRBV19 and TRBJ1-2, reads DGGITQSPKYLFRKEGQNVTLSCEQNLNHDAMYWYRQDPGQGLRLIYYSQIVNDFQKGDIAEGYSVSREKKESFPLTVTSAQKNPTAFYLCASSDYYGYTFGSGTRLTVV.

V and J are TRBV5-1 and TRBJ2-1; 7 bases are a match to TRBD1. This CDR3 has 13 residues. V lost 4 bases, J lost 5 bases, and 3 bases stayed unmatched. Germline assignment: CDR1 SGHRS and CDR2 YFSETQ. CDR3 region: CASSAGTDNEQFF. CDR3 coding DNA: TGCGCCAGCAGCGCCGGGACAGACAATGAGCAGTTCTTC.

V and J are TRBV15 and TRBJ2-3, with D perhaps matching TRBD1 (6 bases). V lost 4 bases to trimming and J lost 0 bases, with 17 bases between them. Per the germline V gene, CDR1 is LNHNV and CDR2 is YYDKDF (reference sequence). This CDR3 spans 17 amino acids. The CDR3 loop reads CATSTTLDRTSTDTQYF. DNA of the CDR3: TGTGCCACCAGCACGACCTTGGACAGAACTAGCACAGATACGCAGTATTTT.

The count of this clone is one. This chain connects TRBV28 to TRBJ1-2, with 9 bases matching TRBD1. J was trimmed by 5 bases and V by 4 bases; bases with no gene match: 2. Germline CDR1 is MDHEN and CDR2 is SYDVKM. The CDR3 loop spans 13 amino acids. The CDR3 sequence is CASSWGQGYGYTF. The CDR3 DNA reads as TGTGCCAGCAGTTGGGGACAGGGTTATGGCTACACCTTC.

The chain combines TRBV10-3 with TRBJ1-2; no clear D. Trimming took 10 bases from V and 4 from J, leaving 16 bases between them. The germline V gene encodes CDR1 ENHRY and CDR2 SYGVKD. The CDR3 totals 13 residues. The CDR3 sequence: CATISASGYGYTF. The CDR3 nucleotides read TGTGCCACCATCAGTGCCTCGGGCTATGGCTACACCTTC.

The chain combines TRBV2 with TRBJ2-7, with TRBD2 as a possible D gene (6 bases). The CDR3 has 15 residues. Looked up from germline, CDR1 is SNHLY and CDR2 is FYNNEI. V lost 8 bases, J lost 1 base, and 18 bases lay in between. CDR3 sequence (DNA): TGTGCCAGCGTATCGCGGGGCTCAGGTTCCTACGAGCAGTACTTC. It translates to CASVSRGSGSYEQYF.

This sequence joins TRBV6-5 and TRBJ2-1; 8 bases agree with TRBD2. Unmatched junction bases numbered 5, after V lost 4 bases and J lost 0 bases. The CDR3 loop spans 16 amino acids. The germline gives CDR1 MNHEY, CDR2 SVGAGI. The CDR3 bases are TGTGCCAGCAGTTCCTCGAGCGGGGGCTCCTACAATGAGCAGTTCTTC. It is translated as CASSSSSGGSYNEQFF.

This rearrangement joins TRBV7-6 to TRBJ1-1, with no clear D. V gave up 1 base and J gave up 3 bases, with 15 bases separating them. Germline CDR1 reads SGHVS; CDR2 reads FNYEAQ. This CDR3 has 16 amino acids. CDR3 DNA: TGTGCCAGCAGCTTAGGGGTGGCGGTGGCGGACACTGAAGCTTTCTTT. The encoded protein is CASSLGVAVADTEAFF.

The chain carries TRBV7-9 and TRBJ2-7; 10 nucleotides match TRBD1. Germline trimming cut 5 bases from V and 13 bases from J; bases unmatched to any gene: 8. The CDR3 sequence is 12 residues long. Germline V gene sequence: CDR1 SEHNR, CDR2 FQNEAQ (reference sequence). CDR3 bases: TGTGCCAGCAGCACGGACAGGGGGGCTTCATACTTC. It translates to CASSTDRGASYF.

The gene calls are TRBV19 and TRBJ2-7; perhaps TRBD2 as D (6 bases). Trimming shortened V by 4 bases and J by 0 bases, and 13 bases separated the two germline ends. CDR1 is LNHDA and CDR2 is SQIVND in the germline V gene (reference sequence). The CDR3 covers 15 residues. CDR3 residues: CASSTLAASSYEQYF. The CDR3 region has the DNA TGTGCCAGTAGTACGTTAGCGGCCAGCTCCTACGAGCAGTACTTC.

CDR3 DNA sequence: TGTGCCAGCAGTTTACCGAGCTCTGGAAACACCATATATTTT. It specifies CASSLPSSGNTIYF. The V call is TRBV28, the J call TRBJ1-3; D call uncertain. CDR3 length equals 14 residues. V lost 2 bases to trimming and J lost 0 bases, with 5 bases between them. Germline CDR1 is MDHEN and CDR2 is SYDVKM.

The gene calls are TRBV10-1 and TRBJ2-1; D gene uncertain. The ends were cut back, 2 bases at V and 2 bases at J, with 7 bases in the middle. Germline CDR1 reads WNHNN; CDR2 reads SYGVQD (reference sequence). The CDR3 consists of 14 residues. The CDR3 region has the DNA TGCGCCAGCAGTGAGACCCAGACCTACAATGAGCAGTTCTTC. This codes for CASSETQTYNEQFF.